This entry is about one T cell receptor (beta chain). The antigen is not known. The data stem from a study of CD8+ T cells in alopecia areata. Whole-study findings and limits: In lesional scalp, particularly from alopecia totalis/universalis, clonality was higher than in normal scalp. Sequence data from scalp samples additionally include resident alphabeta T cells of normal skin.

Extraction and reverse transcription of RNA yielded cDNA as the sequencing template. Sequenced by immunoSEQ multiplex PCR; TCRdb stores in-frame clones only, minus some. The sample shows 95,000 to 150,000 clones, roughly 50% of them seen only once. Obtained from alopecia areata patients were lesional scalp punch biopsies along with peripheral blood. Investigators sorted PBMCs to obtain both CD4+ and CD8+ T cells. The specimen was NKG2D-low CD8+ T cells sorted from blood. The clonotype comes from a human donor with alopecia areata.

CDR3 sequence reads: CASSRPYTDTQYF. CDR3 DNA sequence: TGTGCCAGCTCTAGGCCCTACACAGATACGCAGTATTTT. The J gene is TRBJ2-3, the V gene TRBV7-9, with D unresolved. V was shortened by 8 bases and J by 2 bases, with 11 bases between the two germline ends. The length of the CDR3 is 13 residues. Germline V lookup: CDR1 SEHNR, CDR2 FQNEAQ (reference sequence).